The 9 T cell receptor beta chains listed next were all sequenced from one sample in a study of blood T cell repertoires in COVID-19. Using immunoSEQ multiplex PCR, the repertoire was profiled, and TCRdb retains in-frame clones only, with some absent. The table shows about 200,000 clones, with roughly 88% occurring only once. The sample taken for sequencing was peripheral blood. These receptors all come from a man aged 40-50 years with acute or convalescent COVID-19.

The chain recombines TRBV6-6 with TRBJ2-6; D may be TRBD1 (5 bases). Germline lookup yields CDR1 MNHNY and CDR2 SVGAGI (reference sequence). The CDR3 totals 17 residues. The V gene lost 5 bases and the J gene lost 0 bases, with 14 bases spanning the gap. For the CDR3, the DNA is TGTGCCAGCAGTCGACAGACTCCACCCTCTGGGGCCAACGTCCTGACTTTC. Its translation: CASSRQTPPSGANVLTF.

V is TRBV9 and J is TRBJ1-5; D may be TRBD1 (6 bases). V lost 3 bases and J 3 bases, leaving 10 bases between the germline ends. Looked up from germline, CDR1 is SGDLS and CDR2 is YYNGEE. This CDR3 region has 14 residues. The CDR3 region has the DNA TGTGCCAGCAGCGGAGGGACACTCAATCAGCCCCAGCATTTT. This sequence encodes CASSGGTLNQPQHF.

This chain joins TRBV27 and TRBJ2-1; 8 bases are a match to TRBD2. V was pared by 2 bases and J by 7 bases, with 4 bases of the junction left unmatched. Germline CDR1 MNHEY, CDR2 SMNVEV (reference sequence). The CDR3 contains 14 residues. CDR3 nucleotide sequence: TGTGCCAGCAGTTTAGAACTAGCGGCTAATGAGCAGTTCTTC. It encodes CASSLELAANEQFF.

This chain joins TRBV27 and TRBJ2-7; TRBD1 aligns across 7 bases. V gave up 3 bases and J gave up 2 bases; unmatched junction bases: 10. The CDR3 totals 16 residues. The germline CDR1 and CDR2 sequences are MNHEY and SMNVEV (reference sequence). The CDR3 loop reads CASSFYSGTVAYEQYF. In nucleotides, the CDR3 is TGTGCCAGCAGTTTCTACTCCGGGACAGTCGCCTACGAGCAGTACTTC.

This chain connects TRBV6-1 to TRBJ1-1; D not certain. Trimming shortened V by 2 bases and J by 1 base, and 8 bases separated the two germline ends. CDR1 is MNHNS and CDR2 is SASEGT in the germline V gene. The CDR3 runs to 14 residues. CDR3 in amino acids: CASSENLENTEAFF. CDR3 DNA sequence: TGTGCCAGCAGTGAAAACTTAGAGAACACTGAAGCTTTCTTT.

This rearrangement joins TRBV19 to TRBJ2-2; 7 bases align to TRBD1. This CDR3 comprises 13 residues. Germline values: CDR1 LNHDA, CDR2 SQIVND (reference sequence). Germline trimming cut 8 bases from V and 6 bases from J; bases unmatched to any gene: 6. The CDR3 nucleotides read TGTGCCAGTCGTGACAGGGTTGCCGGGGAGCTGTTTTTT. This codes for CASRDRVAGELFF.

This chain joins TRBV3-1 (or the pseudogene TRBV3-2) and TRBJ1-1; D unresolved. The V gene lost 3 bases and the J gene lost 0 bases, with 5 bases spanning the gap. The CDR3 totals 13 residues. From germline, CDR1 is LGHDT and CDR2 YNNKEL (reference sequence). The CDR3 sequence is CASSHEVNTEAFF. Written as DNA, the CDR3 is TGTGCCAGCAGCCACGAGGTGAACACTGAAGCTTTCTTT.

Of note for this clone: Additional DNA sequences in this sample encode the identical CDR3. The rearrangement joins TRBV3-1 (or the pseudogene TRBV3-2) to TRBJ2-1; 10 bases are shared with TRBD2. CDR3 length: 15 residues. The V gene's germline CDR1 is LGHDT and CDR2 YNNKEL (reference sequence). V was clipped by 0 bases and J by 7 bases; unmatched bases: 3. CDR3 sequence reads: CASSQELAGRNEQFF. The CDR3 bases are TGTGCCAGCAGCCAAGAACTAGCGGGACGGAATGAGCAGTTCTTC.

The rearrangement joins TRBV30 to TRBJ2-3; 9 bases map to TRBD2. The CDR3 extends over 15 amino acids. Germline lookup yields CDR1 GTSNPN and CDR2 SVGIG (reference sequence). V shed 3 bases and J 8 bases; nucleotides not matched to a gene: 12. Here the CDR3 DNA reads TGTGCCTGGAGCGAAGAAGGGACTAGCAGTTCTACGCAGTATTTT. Translating gives CAWSEEGTSSSTQYF.